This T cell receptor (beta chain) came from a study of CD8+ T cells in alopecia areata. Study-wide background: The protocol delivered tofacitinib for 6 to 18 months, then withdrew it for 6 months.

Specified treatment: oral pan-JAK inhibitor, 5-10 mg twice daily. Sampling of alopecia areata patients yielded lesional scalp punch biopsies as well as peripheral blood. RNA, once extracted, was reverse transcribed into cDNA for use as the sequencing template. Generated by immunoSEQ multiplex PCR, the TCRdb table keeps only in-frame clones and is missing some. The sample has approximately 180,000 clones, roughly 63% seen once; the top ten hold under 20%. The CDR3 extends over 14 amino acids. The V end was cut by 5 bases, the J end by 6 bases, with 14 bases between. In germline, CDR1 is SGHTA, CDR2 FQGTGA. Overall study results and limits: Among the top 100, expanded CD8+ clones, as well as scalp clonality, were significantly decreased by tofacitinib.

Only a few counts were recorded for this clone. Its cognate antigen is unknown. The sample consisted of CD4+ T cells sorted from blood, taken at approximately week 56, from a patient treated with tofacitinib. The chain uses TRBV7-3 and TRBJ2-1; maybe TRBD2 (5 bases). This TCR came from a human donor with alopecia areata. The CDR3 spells CASSPSGSGNEQFF. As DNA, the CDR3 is TGTGCCAGCAGCCCCTCGGGGTCGGGCAATGAGCAGTTCTTC.